One sample yielded the 9 T cell receptor beta chains listed below, sequenced in a study of control samples from healthy donors and cancer patients. Profiled with immunoSEQ multiplex PCR; TCRdb holds only in-frame clones, not every one. The top ten clones hold roughly 12% of a sample with about 120,000 clones, about 87% of them seen once. The sequencing sample was made of blood. The receptors stem from a young man in good health.

The rearrangement joins TRBV30 to TRBJ2-2, with 8 bases identical to TRBD1. Trimming cost V 0 bases and J 3 bases; bases outside gene matches: 6. The length of the CDR3 is 16 residues. The V gene's germline CDR1 is GTSNPN and CDR2 SVGIG (reference sequence). As DNA, the CDR3 is TGTGCCTGGAGTGTATGGCCAGGGGGCGACACCGGGGAGCTGTTTTTT. Residues: CAWSVWPGGDTGELFF.

Only one count was recorded for this clone. This sequence joins TRBV6-4 and TRBJ2-3; possible D gene TRBD1, 5 bases. The germline V gene has CDR1 MRHNA and CDR2 SNTAGT. V lost 3 bases and J lost 1, with 11 bases in between. The CDR3 is made up of 15 amino acids. CDR3 amino acids: CASSESGRGTDTQYF. In DNA form, the CDR3 reads TGTGCCAGCAGTGAGTCAGGGCGAGGCACAGATACGCAGTATTTT.

V and J are TRBV11-1 and TRBJ1-2; D perhaps matches TRBD1 (5 bases). V lost 5 bases, J lost 4 bases, and 20 bases lay in between. This CDR3 has 16 amino acids. Germline CDR1 reads SGHAT; CDR2 reads FQDESV (reference sequence). Here the CDR3 reads CASSPSRDGSFYGYTF. The CDR3 DNA is TGTGCCAGCAGCCCCTCCCGGGACGGGAGCTTCTATGGCTACACCTTC.

The chain joins TRBV2 to TRBJ1-2; 11 bases are a match to TRBD1. After removal of 7 bases from V and 4 bases from J, the junction contained 5 bases not matched to a gene. This CDR3 region has 14 residues. The germline gives CDR1 SNHLY, CDR2 FYNNEI. The CDR3 loop is CASTGQGALYGYTF. CDR3 DNA: TGTGCCAGCACAGGACAGGGGGCTCTCTATGGCTACACCTTC.

J is TRBJ2-5 and V is TRBV5-4, with a possible D match to TRBD2 (5 bases). Germline lookup yields CDR1 SGHNT and CDR2 YYREEE (reference sequence). The CDR3 length is 13 residues. V dropped 4 bases and J dropped 4 bases, with 11 bases sitting between them. The chain's CDR3 is CASSRDVGETQYF. DNA of the CDR3: TGTGCCAGCAGCCGGGATGTCGGAGAGACCCAGTACTTC.

The chain combines TRBV29-1 with TRBJ1-2; 7 positions match TRBD1. CDR1 and CDR2 from the germline V gene are SQVTM and ANQGSEA. This CDR3 is 12 amino acids long. J gave up 3 bases and V 6 bases, and 4 bases lay outside the gene matches. This chain's CDR3 is CSVLDRYYGYTF. CDR3 sequence (DNA): TGCAGCGTCCTGGACAGGTACTATGGCTACACCTTC.

V and J are TRBV7-2 and TRBJ2-3; D tentatively reads TRBD1 or TRBD2 (5 bases each). V lost 3 bases and J lost 0, with 10 bases in between. Per the germline V gene, CDR1 is SGHTA and CDR2 is FQGNSA. The CDR3 loop spans 15 amino acids. Written as DNA, the CDR3 is TGTGCCAGCAGCTTCCGGGACCCCAGCACAGATACGCAGTATTTT. It translates to CASSFRDPSTDTQYF.

The chain joins TRBV30 to TRBJ1-5, with no clear D. Germline V gives CDR1 GTSNPN, CDR2 SVGIG (reference sequence). The V and J ends lost 4 bases and 3 bases respectively, with 10 bases between them. The CDR3 has 13 residues. The CDR3 loop is CAWNQGYNQPQHF. Written as DNA, the CDR3 is TGTGCCTGGAACCAAGGGTACAATCAGCCCCAGCATTTT. The full variable domain, with the rest looked up from reference TRBV30 and TRBJ1-5, is SQTIHQWPATLVQPVGSPLSLECTVEGTSNPNLYWYRQAAGRGLQLLFYSVGIGQISSEVPQNLSASRPQDRQFILSSKKLLLSDSGFYLCAWNQGYNQPQHFGDGTRLSIL.

The chain is built from TRBV3-1 (or the pseudogene TRBV3-2) and TRBJ1-5, with D tentatively TRBD1 (5 bases). The CDR3 has 14 residues. Looked up from germline, CDR1 is LGHDT and CDR2 is YNNKEL (reference sequence). Trimming shortened V by 4 bases and J by 4 bases, and 11 bases separated the two germline ends. CDR3 nucleotide sequence: TGTGCCAGCAGCCGGGGGAGCGGGAATCAGCCCCAGCATTTT. Protein sequence: CASSRGSGNQPQHF.